These T cell receptor beta chains were read from a single sample in a study of T cell responses to AZD1222 COVID-19 vaccine. Generated by immunoSEQ multiplex PCR, the TCRdb table keeps only in-frame clones and is missing some. The sample yields approximately 110,000 clones, 80% to 90% seen once. Sequenced material: peripheral blood, taken on day 0 of AZD1222 vaccination. The receptors derive from an adult in good health. Both conserved end residues are trimmed from each CDR3. A row's size may be missing; if present it is once, few, many or a size class.

V gene	J gene	clone size	CDR3 protein
TRBV4-3	TRBJ2-7	.	ASSQEISTSGSYEQY
TRBV6-5	TRBJ1-4	.	ASSWTGGEGEKLF
TRBV25-1	TRBJ1-2	.	ASRDRANGYT
TRBV28	TRBJ1-5	.	ASSSRKEGLSNQPQH
TRBV5-4	TRBJ2-1	.	ASSLSGGALNEQF
TRBV19	TRBJ2-7	.	ASSMAGPGSYEQY
TRBV28	TRBJ1-6	once	ASSLYPNSPLH
TRBV27	TRBJ1-1	once	ASSFRGQPEAF
TRBV5-5	TRBJ2-7	.	ACSLRDSYEQY
TRBV15	TRBJ1-5	.	ATSSYRDGNSNQPQH
TRBV7-9	TRBJ1-2	.	ASSFTGQKANYGYT
TRBV6-5	TRBJ2-7	.	ASSYSWTSGGGEQY
TRBV11-2	TRBJ2-2	.	ASSLYIRRGSGELF